This TCR beta chain was captured by sequencing in a study of cytotoxic CD8 clonotypes in ibrutinib-treated CLL. For the study at large: For this cohort, patients were some 12 relapsed/refractory and under 16 treatment-naive, while 17 were IGHV unmutated.

In this sample, this clone turned up once. Its antigen is currently unknown. Depth targeted 1 in 200,000 to 1 in 1 million T cells, averaging approximately 9.3x coverage per clonotype. The repertoire was sequenced with immunoSEQ multiplex PCR; TCRdb's copy has only in-frame clones and lacks some. The table has about 130,000 clones, 80% to 90% seen once. General study findings and limits: Clonotypes that were public were uncommon, and they contracted or stayed stable on treatment. Clonality correlated strongly with circulating CD8+ T cells and exceeded age-matched healthy donors at baseline.

Looked up from germline, CDR1 is SGHTA and CDR2 is FQGNSA. This CDR3 contains 18 residues. The V and J ends lost 5 bases and 2 bases, in that order; junction bases with no gene match: 16. The chain recombines TRBV7-2 with TRBJ2-7; TRBD1 aligns across 9 bases. The sample consisted of PBMCs, taken after 24 months of ibrutinib treatment. The receptor was isolated from a human donor with chronic lymphocytic leukemia. Here the CDR3 reads CASSNPQGQGGSTYEQYF. CDR3 nucleotide sequence: TGTGCCAGCAGCAACCCCCAGGGACAGGGAGGGTCCACCTACGAGCAGTACTTC.